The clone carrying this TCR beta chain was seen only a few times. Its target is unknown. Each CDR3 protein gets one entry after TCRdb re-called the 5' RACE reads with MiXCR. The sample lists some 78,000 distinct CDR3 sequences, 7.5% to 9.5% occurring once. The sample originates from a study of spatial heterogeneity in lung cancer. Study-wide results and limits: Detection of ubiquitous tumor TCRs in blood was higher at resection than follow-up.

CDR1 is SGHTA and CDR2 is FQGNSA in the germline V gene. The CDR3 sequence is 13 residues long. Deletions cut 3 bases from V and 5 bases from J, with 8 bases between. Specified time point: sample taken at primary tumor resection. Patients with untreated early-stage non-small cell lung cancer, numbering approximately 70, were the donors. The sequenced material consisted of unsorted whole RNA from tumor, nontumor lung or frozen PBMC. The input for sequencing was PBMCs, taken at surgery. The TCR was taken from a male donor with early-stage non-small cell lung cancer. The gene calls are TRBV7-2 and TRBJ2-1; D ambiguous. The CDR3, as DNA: TGTGCCAGCAGCTTTGAACTCAACAATGAGCAGTTCTTC. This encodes CASSFELNNEQFF.